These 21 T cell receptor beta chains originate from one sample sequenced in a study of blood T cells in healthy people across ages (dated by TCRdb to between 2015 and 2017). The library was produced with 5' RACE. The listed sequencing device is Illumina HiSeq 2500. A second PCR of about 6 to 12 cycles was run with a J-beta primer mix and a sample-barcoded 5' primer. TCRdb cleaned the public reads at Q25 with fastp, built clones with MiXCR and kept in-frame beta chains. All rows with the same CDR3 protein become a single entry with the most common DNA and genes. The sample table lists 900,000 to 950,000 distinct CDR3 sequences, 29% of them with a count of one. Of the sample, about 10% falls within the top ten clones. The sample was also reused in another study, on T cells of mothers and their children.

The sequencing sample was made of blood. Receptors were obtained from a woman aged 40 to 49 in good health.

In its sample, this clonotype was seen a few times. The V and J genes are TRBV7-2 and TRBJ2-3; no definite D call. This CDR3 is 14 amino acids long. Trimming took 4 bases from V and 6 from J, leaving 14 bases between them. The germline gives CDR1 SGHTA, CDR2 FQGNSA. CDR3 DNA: TGTGCCAGCAGCTCCGGTCCAGCCCAGGATACGCAGTATTTT. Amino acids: CASSSGPAQDTQYF.

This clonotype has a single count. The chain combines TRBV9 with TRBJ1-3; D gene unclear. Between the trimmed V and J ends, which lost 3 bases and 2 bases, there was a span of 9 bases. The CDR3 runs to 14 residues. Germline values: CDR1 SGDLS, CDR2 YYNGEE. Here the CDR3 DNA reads TGTGCCAGCAGCGGAGAGGGTACTGGAAACACCATATATTTT. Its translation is CASSGEGTGNTIYF.

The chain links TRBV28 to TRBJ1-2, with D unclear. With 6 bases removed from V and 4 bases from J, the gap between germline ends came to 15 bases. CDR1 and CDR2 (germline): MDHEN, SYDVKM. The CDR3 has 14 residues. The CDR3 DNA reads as TGTGCCAGCAGCCTCCCCCCCAGGCCCTATGGCTACACCTTC. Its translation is CASSLPPRPYGYTF.

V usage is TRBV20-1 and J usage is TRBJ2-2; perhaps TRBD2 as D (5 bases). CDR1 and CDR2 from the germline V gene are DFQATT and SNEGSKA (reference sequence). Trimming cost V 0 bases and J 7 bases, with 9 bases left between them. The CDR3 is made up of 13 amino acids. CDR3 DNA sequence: TGCAGTGCTAGAGATCCGGGGTACGGGGAGCTGTTTTTT. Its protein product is CSARDPGYGELFF.

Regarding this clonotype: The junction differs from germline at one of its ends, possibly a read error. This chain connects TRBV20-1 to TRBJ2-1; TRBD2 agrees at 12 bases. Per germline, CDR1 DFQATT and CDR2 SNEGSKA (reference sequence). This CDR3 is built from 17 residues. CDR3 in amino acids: CSARGLAGRSSYNEQFF. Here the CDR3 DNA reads TGCAGTGCAAGAGGACTAGCGGGGCGCAGCTCCTACAATGAGCAGTTCTTC.

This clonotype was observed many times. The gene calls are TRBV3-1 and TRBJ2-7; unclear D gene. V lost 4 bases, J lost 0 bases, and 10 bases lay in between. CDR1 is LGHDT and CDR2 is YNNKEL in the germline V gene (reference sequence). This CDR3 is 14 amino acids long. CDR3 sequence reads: CASSLGRHSYEQYF. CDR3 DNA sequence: TGTGCCAGCAGCCTTGGACGGCACTCCTACGAGCAGTACTTC.

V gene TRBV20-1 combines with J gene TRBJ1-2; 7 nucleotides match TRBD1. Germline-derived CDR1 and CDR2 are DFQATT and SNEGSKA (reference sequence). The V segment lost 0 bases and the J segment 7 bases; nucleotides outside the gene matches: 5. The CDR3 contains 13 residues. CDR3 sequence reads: CSARDNRGLGYTF. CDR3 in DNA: TGCAGTGCTAGAGATAACAGGGGCCTTGGCTACACCTTC.

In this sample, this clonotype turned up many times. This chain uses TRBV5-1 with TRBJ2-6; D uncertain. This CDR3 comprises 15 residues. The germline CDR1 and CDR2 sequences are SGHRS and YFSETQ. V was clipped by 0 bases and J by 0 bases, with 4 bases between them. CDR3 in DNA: TGCGCCAGCAGCTTGGTGGGCTCTGGGGCCAACGTCCTGACTTTC. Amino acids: CASSLVGSGANVLTF.

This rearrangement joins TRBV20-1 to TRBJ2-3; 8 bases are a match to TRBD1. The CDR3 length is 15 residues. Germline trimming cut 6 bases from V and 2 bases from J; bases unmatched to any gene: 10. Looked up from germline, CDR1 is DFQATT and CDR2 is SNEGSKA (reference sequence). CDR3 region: CSARGQALSTDTQYF. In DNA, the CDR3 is TGCAGTGCCCGGGGACAGGCTTTGTCCACAGATACGCAGTATTTT.

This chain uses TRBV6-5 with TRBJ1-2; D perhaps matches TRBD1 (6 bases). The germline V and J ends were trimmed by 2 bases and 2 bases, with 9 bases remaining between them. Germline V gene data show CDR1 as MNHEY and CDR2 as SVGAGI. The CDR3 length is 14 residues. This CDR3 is CASSYGGANYGYTF. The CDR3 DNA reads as TGTGCCAGCAGTTACGGGGGCGCGAACTATGGCTACACCTTC.

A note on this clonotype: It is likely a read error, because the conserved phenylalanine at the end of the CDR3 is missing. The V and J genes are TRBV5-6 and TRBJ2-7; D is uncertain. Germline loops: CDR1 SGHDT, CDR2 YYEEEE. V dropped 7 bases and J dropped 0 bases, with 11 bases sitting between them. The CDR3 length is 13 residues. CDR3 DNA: TGTGCCAGCTCTCCTCAGCGCTCCTACGAGCAGTACCTC. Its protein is CASSPQRSYEQYL.

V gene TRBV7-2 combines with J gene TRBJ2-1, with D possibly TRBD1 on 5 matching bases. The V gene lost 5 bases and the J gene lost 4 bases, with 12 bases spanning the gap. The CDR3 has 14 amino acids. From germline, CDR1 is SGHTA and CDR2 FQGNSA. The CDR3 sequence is CASSVRQFYNEQFF. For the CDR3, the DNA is TGTGCCAGCAGCGTAAGACAGTTTTACAATGAGCAGTTCTTC.

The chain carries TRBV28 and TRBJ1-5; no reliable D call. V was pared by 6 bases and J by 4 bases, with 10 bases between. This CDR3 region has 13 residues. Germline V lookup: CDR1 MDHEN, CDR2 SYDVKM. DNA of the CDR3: TGTGCCAGCAGGCAAGACCTAAATCAGCCCCAGCATTTT. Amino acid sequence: CASRQDLNQPQHF.

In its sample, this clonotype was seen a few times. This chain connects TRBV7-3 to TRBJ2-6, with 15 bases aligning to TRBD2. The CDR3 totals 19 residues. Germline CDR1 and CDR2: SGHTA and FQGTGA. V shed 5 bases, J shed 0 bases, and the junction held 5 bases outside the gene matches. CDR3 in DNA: TGTGCCAGCAGCGATACGGGACTAGCGGGGGGCTCTGGGGCCAACGTCCTGACTTTC. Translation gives CASSDTGLAGGSGANVLTF. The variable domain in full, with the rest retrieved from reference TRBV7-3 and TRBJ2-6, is GAGVSQTPSNKVTEKGKYVELRCDPISGHTALYWYRQSLGQGPEFLIYFQGTGAADDSGLPNDRFFAVRPEGSVSTLKIQRTERGDSAVYLCASSDTGLAGGSGANVLTFGAGSRLTVL.

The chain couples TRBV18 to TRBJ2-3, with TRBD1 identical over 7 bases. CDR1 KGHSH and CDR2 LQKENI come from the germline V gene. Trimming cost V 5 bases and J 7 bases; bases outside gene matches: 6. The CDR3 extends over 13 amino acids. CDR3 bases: TGTGCCAGCTCATCCGGACAGGAAAATACGCAGTATTTT. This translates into CASSSGQENTQYF.

The CDR3, as DNA: TGTGCCAGCAGTTTAGAGTCGGGTGTACAGGGGGCCAATCAGCCCCAGCATTTT. This translates into CASSLESGVQGANQPQHF. The genes are TRBV12-3 or TRBV12-4 and TRBJ1-5; 9 nucleotides align to TRBD1. The CDR3 covers 18 residues. J gave up 3 bases and V 1 base, and 10 bases lay outside the gene matches.

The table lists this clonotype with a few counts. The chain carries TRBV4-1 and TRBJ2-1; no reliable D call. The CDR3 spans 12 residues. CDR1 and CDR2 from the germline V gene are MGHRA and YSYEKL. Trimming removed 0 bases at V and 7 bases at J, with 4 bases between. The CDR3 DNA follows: TGCGCCAGCAGCCAAGATGAGAATGAGCAGTTCTTC. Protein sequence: CASSQDENEQFF.

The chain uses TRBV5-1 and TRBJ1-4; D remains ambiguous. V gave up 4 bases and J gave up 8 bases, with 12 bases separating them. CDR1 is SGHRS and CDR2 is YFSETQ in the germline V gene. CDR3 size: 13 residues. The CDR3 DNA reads TGCGCCAGCAGCCCTCTTAGAGGGGAAAAACTGTTTTTT. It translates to CASSPLRGEKLFF.

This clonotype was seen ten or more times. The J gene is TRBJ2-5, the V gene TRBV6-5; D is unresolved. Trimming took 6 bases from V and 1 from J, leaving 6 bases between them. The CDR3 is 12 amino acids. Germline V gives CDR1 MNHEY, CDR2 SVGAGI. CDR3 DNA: TGTGCCAGCAGAAACCCCCAAGAGACCCAGTACTTC. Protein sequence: CASRNPQETQYF.

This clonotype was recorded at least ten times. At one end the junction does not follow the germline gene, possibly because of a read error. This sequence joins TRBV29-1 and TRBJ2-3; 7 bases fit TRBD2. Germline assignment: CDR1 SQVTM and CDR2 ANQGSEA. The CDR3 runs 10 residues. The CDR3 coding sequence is TGCGGCGTTGAACGGGAGGTAGGGTATTTT. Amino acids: CGVEREVGYF.

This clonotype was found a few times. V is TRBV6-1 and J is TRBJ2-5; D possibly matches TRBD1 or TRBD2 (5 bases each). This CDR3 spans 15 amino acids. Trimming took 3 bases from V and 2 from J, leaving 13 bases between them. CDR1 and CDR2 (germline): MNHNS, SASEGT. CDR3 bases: TGTGCCAGCAGTGATATCGGGGCGGTGCAAGAGACCCAGTACTTC. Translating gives CASSDIGAVQETQYF.